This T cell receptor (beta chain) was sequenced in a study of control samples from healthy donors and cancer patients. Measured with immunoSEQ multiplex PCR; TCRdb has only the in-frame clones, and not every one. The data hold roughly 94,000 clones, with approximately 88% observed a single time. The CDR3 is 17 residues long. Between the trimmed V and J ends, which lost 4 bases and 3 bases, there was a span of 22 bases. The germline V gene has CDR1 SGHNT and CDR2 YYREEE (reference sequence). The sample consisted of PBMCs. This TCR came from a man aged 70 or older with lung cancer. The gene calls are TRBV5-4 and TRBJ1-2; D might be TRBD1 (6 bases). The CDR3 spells CASSVGGAVVRDYGYTF. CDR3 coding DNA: TGTGCCAGCAGCGTGGGGGGGGCGGTGGTAAGGGACTATGGCTACACCTTC.